A single sample is the source of the 18 T cell receptor beta chains below, sequenced in a study of Graves' ophthalmopathy and Graves' hyperthyroidism. Researchers took RNA transcripts and amplified TCR beta CDR3 regions from them. HTBI primers primed a first-round RT-PCR, and a second-round multiplex PCR followed. In TCRdb, the multiplex PCR reads were re-called with MiXCR into one record per CDR3 protein. Of 40,000 to 45,000 distinct CDR3 sequences listed, 52% are singletons. Sequenced: peripheral blood. These receptors all come from an adult man with Graves' ophthalmopathy.

The chain recombines TRBV20-1 with TRBJ2-7; 10 bases match TRBD1. The CDR3 consists of 14 residues. Looked up from germline, CDR1 is DFQATT and CDR2 is SNEGSKA (reference sequence). J gave up 3 bases and V 5 bases, and 7 bases lay outside the gene matches. The CDR3 nucleotides read TGCAGTGCTTCCGGGACAGGGGCCGACTACGAGCAGTACGTC. Amino acid sequence: CSASGTGADYEQYV.

This clonotype has ten or more counts. J is TRBJ2-6 and V is TRBV2, with 7 bases lining up with TRBD1. V dropped 9 bases and J dropped 0; count of bases not matched to a gene: 5. CDR1 and CDR2 (germline): SNHLY, FYNNEI. The CDR3 covers 15 residues. The CDR3 loop is CASTGTDSGANVLTF. The CDR3 DNA reads as TGTGCCAGTACCGGGACAGACTCTGGGGCCAACGTCCTGACTTTC.

V gene TRBV5-6 combines with J gene TRBJ2-5; 12 bases align to TRBD1. The CDR3 runs 16 residues. The V gene end was trimmed by 4 bases and the J gene end by 5 bases; junction bases not matched to a gene: 9. CDR1 and CDR2 from the germline V gene are SGHDT and YYEEEE. The CDR3 region has the DNA TGTGCCAGCAGCCCCCGCGGGACAGGGGGCGCGGAGACCCAGTACTTC. This sequence encodes CASSPRGTGGAETQYF.

The rearrangement links TRBV24-1 to TRBJ1-4, with D maybe TRBD1 (5 bases). This CDR3 region has 14 residues. Trimming took 4 bases from V and 7 from J, leaving 12 bases between them. Germline V gene sequence: CDR1 KGHDR, CDR2 SFDVKD. CDR3 in amino acids: CATSDGRDVEKLFF. The CDR3 coding sequence is TGTGCCACCAGTGACGGCAGGGATGTTGAAAAACTGTTTTTT.

The genes are TRBV20-1 and TRBJ1-6; no clear D. Deletions cut 0 bases from V and 8 bases from J, with 8 bases between. This CDR3 region has 13 residues. Germline V gene sequence: CDR1 DFQATT, CDR2 SNEGSKA (reference sequence). The CDR3 DNA is TGCAGTGCTAGAGATACGGAGGATTCACCCCTCCACTTT. Encoded protein: CSARDTEDSPLHF.

The chain couples TRBV20-1 to TRBJ2-7; D perhaps matches TRBD1 (6 bases). The CDR3 is 13 amino acids. Germline V gene sequence: CDR1 DFQATT, CDR2 SNEGSKA (reference sequence). V lost 2 bases to trimming and J lost 2 bases, with 10 bases between them. The CDR3 region has the DNA TGCAGTGCTAGACCTCACAGGGCCTACGAGCAGTACTTC. It encodes CSARPHRAYEQYF.

V is TRBV7-7 and J is TRBJ1-1; D might be TRBD1 (5 bases). The V gene lost 2 bases and the J gene lost 0 bases, with 10 bases spanning the gap. The germline V gene encodes CDR1 SSHAT and CDR2 FNYEAQ (reference sequence). The CDR3 contains 15 residues. As DNA, the CDR3 is TGTGCCAGCAGCTTAAAGTCAGGGTTGAACACTGAAGCTTTCTTT. The encoded protein is CASSLKSGLNTEAFF.

This clonotype was seen repeatedly, ten times or more. The chain uses TRBV12-3 or TRBV12-4 and TRBJ2-5; D gene uncertain. The V and J ends lost 2 bases and 1 base respectively, with 5 bases between them. This CDR3 has 13 amino acids. The CDR3 sequence is CASSLLTQETQYF. CDR3 bases: TGTGCCAGCAGTTTACTCACCCAAGAGACCCAGTACTTC.

This chain uses TRBV20-1 with TRBJ1-2; 7 bases match TRBD1. This CDR3 spans 11 amino acids. The germline gives CDR1 DFQATT, CDR2 SNEGSKA (reference sequence). The CDR3 sequence is CSATGDYGYTF. The CDR3 DNA reads TGCAGCGCCACAGGGGACTATGGCTACACCTTC.

Many counts were recorded for this clonotype. The chain combines TRBV20-1 with TRBJ2-1; perhaps D is TRBD1 or TRBD2 (5 bases each). Germline V gene sequence: CDR1 DFQATT, CDR2 SNEGSKA (reference sequence). Between the trimmed V and J ends, which lost 3 bases and 5 bases, there was a span of 17 bases. The CDR3 length is 15 residues. This CDR3 reads CSASVYSGRHNEQFF. Here the CDR3 DNA reads TGCAGTGCTAGCGTCTACTCGGGACGCCACAATGAGCAGTTCTTC.

This clonotype showed up many times. A junction boundary mismatches the germline segment, possibly from a read error. The chain couples TRBV28 to TRBJ1-6; 9 bases are a match to TRBD1. The CDR3 loop spans 15 amino acids. CDR1 MDHEN and CDR2 SYDVKM come from the germline V gene. The chain's CDR3 is CASILQGAGNSPLHF. CDR3 nucleotides: TGTGCCAGCATTTTACAGGGGGCCGGAAATTCACCCCTCCACTTT.

This chain links TRBV29-1 with TRBJ2-7; 12 bases are shared with TRBD2. The CDR3 sequence is 13 residues long. V was pared by 6 bases and J by 9 bases, with 9 bases of the junction left unmatched. Germline lookup yields CDR1 SQVTM and CDR2 ANQGSEA. Here the CDR3 reads CSVLTSGRGVQYF. CDR3 in DNA: TGCAGCGTATTGACTAGCGGGAGAGGGGTGCAGTACTTC.

This sequence joins TRBV15 and TRBJ1-6; 8 nucleotides align to TRBD1. CDR3 length equals 17 residues. V dropped 0 bases and J dropped 8; count of bases not matched to a gene: 9. CDR1 and CDR2 from the germline V gene are LNHNV and YYDKDF (reference sequence). This CDR3 reads CATSREWRTGWDSPLHF. The CDR3, as DNA: TGTGCCACCAGCAGAGAATGGCGGACAGGGTGGGATTCACCCCTCCACTTT.

This clonotype was detected many times. This chain connects TRBV19 to TRBJ2-7; D not resolved. The V gene's germline CDR1 is LNHDA and CDR2 SQIVND (reference sequence). This CDR3 contains 14 residues. V lost 6 bases and J lost 0, with 12 bases in between. CDR3 DNA sequence: TGTGCCAGTAGGACCACTTTCAGCTCCTACGAGCAGTACTTC. Translation: CASRTTFSSYEQYF.

This sequence joins TRBV12-5 and TRBJ1-5; D remains unclear. Deletions cut 0 bases from V and 5 bases from J, with 20 bases between. The CDR3 consists of 18 residues. Germline V gene lookup returns CDR1 LGHNT and CDR2 FRNRAP. The CDR3 DNA is TGTGCTAGTGGTTTGGTACCGGAGGTTGAGAGCTTCTATCAGCCCCAGCATTTT. This sequence encodes CASGLVPEVESFYQPQHF.

The chain carries TRBV7-9 and TRBJ1-1; the D gene is possibly TRBD1 (6 bases). There are 15 residues in the CDR3. Between the trimmed V and J ends, which lost 2 bases and 0 bases, there was a span of 10 bases. Germline V gene sequence: CDR1 SEHNR, CDR2 FQNEAQ (reference sequence). CDR3 protein: CASSLWDMMNTEAFF. CDR3 in DNA: TGTGCCAGCAGCTTATGGGACATGATGAACACTGAAGCTTTCTTT.

The V and J genes are TRBV10-3 and TRBJ1-3, with D uncertain. This CDR3 is 12 amino acids long. V dropped 6 bases and J dropped 0 bases, with 3 bases sitting between them. Germline V lookup: CDR1 ENHRY, CDR2 SYGVKD. The CDR3 nucleotides are TGTGCCATCAGGGGCTCTGGAAACACCATATATTTT. Protein product: CAIRGSGNTIYF.

This clonotype was recorded many times. V gene TRBV13 combines with J gene TRBJ2-7, with D perhaps being TRBD1 or TRBD2 (5 bases each). Germline lookup yields CDR1 PRHDT and CDR2 FYEKMQ (reference sequence). CDR3 size: 11 residues. For the CDR3, the DNA is TGCGCCTCGGCCCGGGGCTCTGAGCAGTACGTC. Protein product: CASARGSEQYV.